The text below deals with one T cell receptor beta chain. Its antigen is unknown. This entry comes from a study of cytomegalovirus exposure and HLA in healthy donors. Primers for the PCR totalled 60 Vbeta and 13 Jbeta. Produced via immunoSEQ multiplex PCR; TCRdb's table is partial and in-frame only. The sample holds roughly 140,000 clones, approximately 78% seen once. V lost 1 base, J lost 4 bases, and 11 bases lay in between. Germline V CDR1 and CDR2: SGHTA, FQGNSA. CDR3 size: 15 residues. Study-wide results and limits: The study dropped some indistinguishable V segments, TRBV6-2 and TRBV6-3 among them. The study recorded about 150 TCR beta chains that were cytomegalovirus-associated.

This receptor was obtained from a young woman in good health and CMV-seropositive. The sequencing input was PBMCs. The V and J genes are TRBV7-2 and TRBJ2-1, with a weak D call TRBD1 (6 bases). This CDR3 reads CASSLVSQGYNEQFF. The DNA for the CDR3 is TGTGCCAGCAGCTTAGTGTCTCAGGGGTACAATGAGCAGTTCTTC. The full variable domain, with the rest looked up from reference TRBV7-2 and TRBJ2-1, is GAGVSQSPSNKVTEKGKDVELRCDPISGHTALYWYRQSLGQGLEFLIYFQGNSAPDKSGLPSDRFSAERTGGSVSTLTIQRTQQEDSAVYLCASSLVSQGYNEQFFGPGTRLTVL.